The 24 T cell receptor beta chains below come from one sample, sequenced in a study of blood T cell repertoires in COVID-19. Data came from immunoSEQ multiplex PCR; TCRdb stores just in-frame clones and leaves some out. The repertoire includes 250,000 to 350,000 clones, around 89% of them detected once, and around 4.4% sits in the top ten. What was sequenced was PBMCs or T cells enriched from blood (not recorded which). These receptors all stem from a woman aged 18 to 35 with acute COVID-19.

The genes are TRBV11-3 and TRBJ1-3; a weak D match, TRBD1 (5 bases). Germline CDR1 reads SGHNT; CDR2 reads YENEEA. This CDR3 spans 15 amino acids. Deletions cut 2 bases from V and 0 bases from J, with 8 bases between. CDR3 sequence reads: CASSLWGLSGNTIYF. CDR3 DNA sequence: TGTGCCAGCAGCTTATGGGGACTCTCTGGAAACACCATATATTTT.

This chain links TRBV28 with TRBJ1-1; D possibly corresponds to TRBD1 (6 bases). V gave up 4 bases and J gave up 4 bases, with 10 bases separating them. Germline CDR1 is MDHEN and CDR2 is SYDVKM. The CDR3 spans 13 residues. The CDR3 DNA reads TGTGCCAGCAGTTCCCAGGGGTTCACTGAAGCTTTCTTT. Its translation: CASSSQGFTEAFF.

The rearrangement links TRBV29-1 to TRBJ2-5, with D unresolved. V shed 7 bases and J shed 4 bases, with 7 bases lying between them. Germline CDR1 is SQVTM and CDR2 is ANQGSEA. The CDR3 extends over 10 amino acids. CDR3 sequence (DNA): TGCAGCGCCCTCCGAGAGACCCAGTACTTC. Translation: CSALRETQYF.

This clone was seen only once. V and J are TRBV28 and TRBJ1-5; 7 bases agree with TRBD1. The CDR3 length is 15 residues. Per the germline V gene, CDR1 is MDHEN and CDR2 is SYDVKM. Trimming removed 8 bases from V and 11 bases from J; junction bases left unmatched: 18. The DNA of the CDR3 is TGTGCCAGCTCAGGGAGAAGGGGGCTCCCCGTGGCCCAGCATTTT. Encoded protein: CASSGRRGLPVAQHF.

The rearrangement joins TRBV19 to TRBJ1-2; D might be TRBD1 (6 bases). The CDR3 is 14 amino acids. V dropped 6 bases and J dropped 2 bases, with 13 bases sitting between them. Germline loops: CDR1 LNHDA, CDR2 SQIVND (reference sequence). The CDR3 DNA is TGTGCCAGTAGCACGGGGGGGCAGAACTATGGCTACACCTTC. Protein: CASSTGGQNYGYTF.

The CDR3 sequence is CASSLHWPRDSLSEAIQYF. CDR3 DNA sequence: TGTGCCAGCAGTCTCCACTGGCCCCGGGACAGTTTATCGGAGGCTATTCAGTACTTC. The chain carries TRBV28 and TRBJ2-4; 7 bases match TRBD1. V shed 5 bases and J 10 bases; nucleotides not matched to a gene: 26. The CDR3 is 19 residues long. Germline CDR1 and CDR2: MDHEN and SYDVKM. Full variable domain (missing parts from reference TRBV28 and TRBJ2-4): DVKVTQSSRYLVKRTGEKVFLECVQDMDHENMFWYRQDPGLGLRLIYFSYDVKMKEKGDIPEGYSVSREKKERFSLILESASTNQTSMYLCASSLHWPRDSLSEAIQYFGAGTRLSVL.

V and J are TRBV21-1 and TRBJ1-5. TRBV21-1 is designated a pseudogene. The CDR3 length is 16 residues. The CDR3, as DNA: TGTGCCAGCAGCCCTGGTGGAGGGGCCATCAATCAGCCCCAGCATTTT. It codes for CASSPGGGAINQPQHF.

In DNA form, the CDR3 reads TGTGCCAGCAGCTCGACAAATTACATGAACACTGAAGCTTTCTTT. It yields the protein CASSSTNYMNTEAFF. The chain couples TRBV7-2 to TRBJ1-1; D is undetermined. V was trimmed by 4 bases and J by 0 bases, leaving 12 bases between them. The CDR3 contains 15 residues. CDR1 SGHTA and CDR2 FQGNSA come from the germline V gene.

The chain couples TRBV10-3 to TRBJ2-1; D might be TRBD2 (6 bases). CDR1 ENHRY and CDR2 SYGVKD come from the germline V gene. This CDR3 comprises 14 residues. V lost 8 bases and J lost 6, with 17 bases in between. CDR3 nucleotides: TGTGCCATCGCACTTCAATGGGACTCCAATGAGCAGTTCTTC. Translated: CAIALQWDSNEQFF.

CDR3 amino acids: CASSLREGDGYTF. The CDR3 DNA is TGTGCCAGCAGTTTACGAGAAGGGGATGGCTACACCTTC. The chain carries TRBV27 and TRBJ1-2; possibly TRBD1 for D (5 bases). This CDR3 has 13 amino acids. Germline CDR1 MNHEY, CDR2 SMNVEV (reference sequence). Trimming shortened V by 2 bases and J by 6 bases, and 10 bases separated the two germline ends.

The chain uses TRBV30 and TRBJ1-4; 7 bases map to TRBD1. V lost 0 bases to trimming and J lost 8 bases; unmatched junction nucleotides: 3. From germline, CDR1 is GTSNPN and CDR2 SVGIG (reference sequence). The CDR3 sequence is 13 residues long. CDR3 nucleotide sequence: TGTGCCTGGAGTGTAGGGGGCGGGGAAAAACTGTTTTTT. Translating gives CAWSVGGGEKLFF.

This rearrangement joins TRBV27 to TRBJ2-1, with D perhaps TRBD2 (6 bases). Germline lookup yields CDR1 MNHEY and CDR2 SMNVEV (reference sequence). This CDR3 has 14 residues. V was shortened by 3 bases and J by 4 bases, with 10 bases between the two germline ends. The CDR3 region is CASSFRREYNEQFF. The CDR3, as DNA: TGTGCCAGCAGTTTCAGGCGGGAATACAATGAGCAGTTCTTC.

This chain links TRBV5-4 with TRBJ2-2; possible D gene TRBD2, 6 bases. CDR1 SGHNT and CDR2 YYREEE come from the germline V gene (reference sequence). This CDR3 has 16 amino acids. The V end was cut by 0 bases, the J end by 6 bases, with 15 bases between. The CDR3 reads CASSLETRRLSGELFF. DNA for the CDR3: TGTGCCAGCAGCTTGGAGACTAGGAGGTTGTCCGGGGAGCTGTTTTTT. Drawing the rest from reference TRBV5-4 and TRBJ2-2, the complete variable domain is ETGVTQSPTHLIKTRGQQVTLRCSSQSGHNTVSWYQQALGQGPQFIFQYYREEENGRGNFPPRFSGLQFPNYSSELNVNALELDDSALYLCASSLETRRLSGELFFGEGSRLTVL.

As DNA, the CDR3 is TGTGCCAGCAGCCCTGGGGGGGGTAGGGACTATGGCTACACCTTC. Its translation is CASSPGGGRDYGYTF. The gene calls are TRBV28 and TRBJ1-2; tentatively, D is TRBD1 (5 bases). Trimming left V 6 bases short and J 3 bases short, with 17 bases between. Germline V gives CDR1 MDHEN, CDR2 SYDVKM. The CDR3 totals 15 residues.

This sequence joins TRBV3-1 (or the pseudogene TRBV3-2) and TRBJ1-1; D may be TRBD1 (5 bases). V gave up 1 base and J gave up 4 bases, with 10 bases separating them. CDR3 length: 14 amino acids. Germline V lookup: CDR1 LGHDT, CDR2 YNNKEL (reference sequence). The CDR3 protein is CASSQVGGFTEAFF. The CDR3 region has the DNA TGTGCCAGCAGCCAAGTGGGGGGGTTCACTGAAGCTTTCTTT.

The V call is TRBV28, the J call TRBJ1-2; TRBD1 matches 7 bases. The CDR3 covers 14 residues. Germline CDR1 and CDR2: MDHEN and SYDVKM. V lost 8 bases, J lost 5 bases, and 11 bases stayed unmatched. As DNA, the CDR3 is TGTGCCAGCTACCAGGGGGTGGAGAGGTATGGCTACACCTTC. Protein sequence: CASYQGVERYGYTF.

The CDR3 sequence is CASSGTQGPDSPLHF. CDR3 DNA sequence: TGTGCCAGTAGCGGGACCCAGGGGCCGGATTCACCCCTCCACTTT. The chain links TRBV19 to TRBJ1-6, with a weak D call TRBD1 (6 bases). This CDR3 contains 15 residues. V was cut by 6 bases and J by 8 bases, with 17 bases left in between. CDR1 is LNHDA and CDR2 is SQIVND in the germline V gene (reference sequence).

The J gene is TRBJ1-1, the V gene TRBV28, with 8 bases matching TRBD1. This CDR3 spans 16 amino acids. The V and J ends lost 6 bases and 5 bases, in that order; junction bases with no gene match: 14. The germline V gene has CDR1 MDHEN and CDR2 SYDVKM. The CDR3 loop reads CASSIRQGWVQTEAFF. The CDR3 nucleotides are TGTGCCAGCAGCATCAGACAGGGGTGGGTTCAGACTGAAGCTTTCTTT.

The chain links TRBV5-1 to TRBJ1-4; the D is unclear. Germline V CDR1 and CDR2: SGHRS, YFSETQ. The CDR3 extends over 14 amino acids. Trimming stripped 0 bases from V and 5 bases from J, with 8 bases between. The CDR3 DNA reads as TGCGCCAGCAGCTTGGACAGTAAAAATGAAAAACTGTTTTTT. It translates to CASSLDSKNEKLFF.

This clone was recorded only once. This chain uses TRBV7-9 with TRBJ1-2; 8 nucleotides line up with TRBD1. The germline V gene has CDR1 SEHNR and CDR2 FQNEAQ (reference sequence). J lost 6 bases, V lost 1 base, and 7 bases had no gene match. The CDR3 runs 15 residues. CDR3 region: CASSLGDRPSHGYTF. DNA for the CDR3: TGTGCCAGCAGCTTAGGGGACAGGCCAAGCCATGGCTACACCTTC.

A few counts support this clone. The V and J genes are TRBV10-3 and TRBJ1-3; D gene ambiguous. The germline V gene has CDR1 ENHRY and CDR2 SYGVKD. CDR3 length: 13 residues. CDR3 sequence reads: CATSPPLSNTIYF. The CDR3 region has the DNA TGTGCTACATCCCCGCCGTTATCAAACACCATATATTTT.

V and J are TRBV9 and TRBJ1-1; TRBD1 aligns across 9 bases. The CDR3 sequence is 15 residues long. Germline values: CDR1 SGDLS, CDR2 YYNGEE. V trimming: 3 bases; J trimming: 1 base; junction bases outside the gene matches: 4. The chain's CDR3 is CASSGGTGPNTEAFF. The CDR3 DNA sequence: TGTGCCAGCAGCGGGGGGACAGGGCCGAACACTGAAGCTTTCTTT. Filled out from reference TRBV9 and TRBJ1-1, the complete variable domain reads DSGVTQTPKHLITATGQRVTLRCSPRSGDLSVYWYQQSLDQGLQFLIQYYNGEERAKGNILERFSAQQFPDLHSELNLSSLELGDSALYFCASSGGTGPNTEAFFGQGTRLTVV.

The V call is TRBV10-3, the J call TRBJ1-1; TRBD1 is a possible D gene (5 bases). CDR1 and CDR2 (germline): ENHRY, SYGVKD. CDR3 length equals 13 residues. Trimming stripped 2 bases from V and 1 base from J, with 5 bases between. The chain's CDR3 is CAISERGNTEAFF. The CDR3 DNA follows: TGTGCCATCAGTGAGAGGGGGAACACTGAAGCTTTCTTT.

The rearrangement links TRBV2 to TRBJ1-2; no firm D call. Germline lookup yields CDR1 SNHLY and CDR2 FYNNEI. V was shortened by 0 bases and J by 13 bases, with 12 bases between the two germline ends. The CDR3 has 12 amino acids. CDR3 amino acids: CASSEADTTSTF. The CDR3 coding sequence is TGTGCCAGCAGTGAAGCCGACACCACATCCACCTTC.